One sample yielded the 30 T cell receptor beta chains listed below, sequenced in a study of T cell responses to AZD1222 COVID-19 vaccine. The assay was immunoSEQ multiplex PCR, and TCRdb's table has in-frame clones only and misses some. This sample has under 150,000 clones, with roughly 92% found just once. This specimen was peripheral blood, taken on day 0 of AZD1222 vaccination. These receptors were taken from an adult in good health.

In nucleotides, the CDR3 is TGTGCCAGCAGCTTAGGAGTCCGGACAGGGACAGATACGCAGTATTTT. Translating gives CASSLGVRTGTDTQYF. This rearrangement joins TRBV7-8 to TRBJ2-3; TRBD1 matches 8 bases. The germline V gene encodes CDR1 SGHVS and CDR2 FQNEAQ. V was clipped by 1 base and J by 3 bases; unmatched bases: 6. This CDR3 has 16 amino acids.

The CDR3 coding sequence is TGTGCCAGTAGTCCCCGGCCAATTGCCGGGGAGCTGTTTTTT. Translation: CASSPRPIAGELFF. This chain joins TRBV19 and TRBJ2-2, with D unresolved. The CDR3 extends over 14 amino acids. Germline lookup yields CDR1 LNHDA and CDR2 SQIVND (reference sequence). Trimming stripped 5 bases from V and 6 bases from J, with 13 bases between. The whole variable domain, remainder taken from reference TRBV19 and TRBJ2-2, is DGGITQSPKYLFRKEGQNVTLSCEQNLNHDAMYWYRQDPGQGLRLIYYSQIVNDFQKGDIAEGYSVSREKKESFPLTVTSAQKNPTAFYLCASSPRPIAGELFFGEGSRLTVL.

The rearrangement joins TRBV7-2 to TRBJ2-1, with 9 bases fitting TRBD2. Germline V lookup: CDR1 SGHTA, CDR2 FQGNSA. V lost 3 bases, J lost 8 bases, and 5 bases stayed unmatched. This CDR3 has 14 amino acids. CDR3 residues: CASSFSGSFDEQFF. The CDR3 DNA reads TGTGCCAGCAGCTTTAGCGGGAGTTTCGATGAGCAGTTCTTC.

The chain is built from TRBV7-2 and TRBJ2-5; the match to TRBD2 covers 9 bases. The germline V gene has CDR1 SGHTA and CDR2 FQGNSA. The CDR3 contains 15 residues. V dropped 2 bases and J dropped 2; count of bases not matched to a gene: 3. The CDR3 is CASSLQRGAQETQYF. As DNA, the CDR3 is TGTGCCAGCAGCTTACAGCGGGGGGCACAAGAGACCCAGTACTTC.

The CDR3: CASSGQPYSPLHF. CDR3 DNA sequence: TGTGCCAGCAGCGGACAGCCTTATTCACCCCTCCACTTT. The V and J genes are TRBV3-1 (or the pseudogene TRBV3-2) and TRBJ1-6; TRBD1 is a possible D gene (6 bases). The germline V gene has CDR1 LGHDT and CDR2 YNNKEL (reference sequence). Between the trimmed V and J ends, which lost 5 bases and 8 bases, there was a span of 10 bases. The CDR3 totals 13 residues.

The chain links TRBV6-6 to TRBJ1-2; D not certain. The CDR3 sequence is 13 residues long. Trimming removed 2 bases at V and 5 bases at J, with 9 bases between. Germline-derived CDR1 and CDR2 are MNHNY and SVGAGI (reference sequence). CDR3 bases: TGTGCCAGCAGTTACACGGACGGTTATGGCTACACCTTC. Translating gives CASSYTDGYGYTF.

The chain has TRBV5-8 and TRBJ2-7; 8 bases are a match to TRBD2. CDR3 length: 14 amino acids. The germline V gene encodes CDR1 SGHTS and CDR2 YDEGEE. V trimming: 1 base; J trimming: 3 bases; junction bases outside the gene matches: 3. The CDR3 sequence: CASSLSSGYYEQYF. The CDR3 bases are TGTGCCAGCAGCTTGTCTAGCGGGTACTACGAGCAGTACTTC.

The rearrangement links TRBV28 to TRBJ2-1, with 8 bases fitting TRBD2. Germline V lookup: CDR1 MDHEN, CDR2 SYDVKM. The CDR3 runs 18 residues. After removal of 4 bases from V and 5 bases from J, the junction contained 16 bases not matched to a gene. CDR3 sequence: CASSSPILSGGTNNEQFF. The CDR3 DNA reads as TGTGCCAGCAGTTCCCCGATTCTAAGCGGGGGAACAAACAATGAGCAGTTCTTC.

The V and J genes are TRBV28 and TRBJ1-6; 7 nucleotides agree with TRBD1. Per germline, CDR1 MDHEN and CDR2 SYDVKM. J was trimmed by 6 bases and V by 4 bases; bases with no gene match: 3. This CDR3 is built from 14 residues. The CDR3 protein is CASSSGQINSPLHF. CDR3 in DNA: TGTGCCAGCAGTTCGGGACAGATTAATTCACCCCTCCACTTT.

This chain joins TRBV19 and TRBJ1-6; D remains unclear. The CDR3 spans 11 residues. Trimming pared 9 bases from V and 6 bases from J, leaving 6 bases between. Germline CDR1 is LNHDA and CDR2 is SQIVND (reference sequence). CDR3 DNA sequence: TGTGCCAGCGCCTCTAATTCACCCCTCCACTTT. Residues: CASASNSPLHF.

This clone has just a few counts. The V gene is TRBV7-2, the J gene TRBJ2-5; 8 bases are shared with TRBD1. V lost 1 base, J lost 4 bases, and 5 bases stayed unmatched. CDR3 size: 15 residues. Germline values: CDR1 SGHTA, CDR2 FQGNSA. Written as DNA, the CDR3 is TGTGCCAGCAGCTTAGTTACGGACAGGGCAGAGACCCAGTACTTC. This translates into CASSLVTDRAETQYF.

The chain is built from TRBV5-5 and TRBJ2-5, with 10 bases lining up with TRBD1. Germline V lookup: CDR1 SGHKS, CDR2 YYEKEE (reference sequence). V was clipped by 3 bases and J by 7 bases; unmatched bases: 9. The CDR3 totals 15 residues. The CDR3 loop reads CASSYDRGPIGTQYF. The CDR3 coding sequence is TGTGCCAGCAGCTATGACAGGGGGCCGATCGGGACCCAGTACTTC.

The chain links TRBV28 to TRBJ1-3, with 8 bases lining up with TRBD1. V was pared by 5 bases and J by 3 bases, with 6 bases of the junction left unmatched. CDR1 and CDR2 (germline): MDHEN, SYDVKM. The CDR3 is 15 residues long. For the CDR3, the DNA is TGTGCCAGCAGTCCGGGGACAGGAGTTGGAAACACCATATATTTT. Its protein is CASSPGTGVGNTIYF.

CDR3: CASSPGTGWWETQYF. CDR3 DNA: TGTGCCAGCAGCCCCGGGACAGGGTGGTGGGAGACCCAGTACTTC. The chain joins TRBV11-2 to TRBJ2-5; 9 bases align to TRBD1. Germline CDR1 is SGHAT and CDR2 is FQNNGV. V was pared by 5 bases and J by 5 bases, with 9 bases of the junction left unmatched. The CDR3 consists of 15 residues. The whole variable domain, remainder taken from reference TRBV11-2 and TRBJ2-5, is EAGVAQSPRYKIIEKRQSVAFWCNPISGHATLYWYQQILGQGPKLLIQFQNNGVVDDSQLPKDRFSAERLKGVDSTLKIQPAKLEDSAVYLCASSPGTGWWETQYFGPGTRLLVL.

CDR3 region: CASSLATSAYEQYF. CDR3 coding DNA: TGTGCCAGCAGCTTAGCGACTAGCGCCTACGAGCAGTACTTC. This sequence joins TRBV7-2 and TRBJ2-7, with 8 bases lining up with TRBD2. This CDR3 spans 14 amino acids. Germline loops: CDR1 SGHTA, CDR2 FQGNSA. Trimming cost V 0 bases and J 2 bases; bases outside gene matches: 0.

The chain is built from TRBV28 and TRBJ1-5, with a tentative D call TRBD1 (6 bases). Germline values: CDR1 MDHEN, CDR2 SYDVKM. Trimming took 6 bases from V and 6 from J, leaving 9 bases between them. This CDR3 has 12 amino acids. The CDR3 DNA follows: TGTGCCAGCAGGGCAGGGGTTCAGCCCCAGCATTTT. Protein: CASRAGVQPQHF.

The chain has TRBV19 and TRBJ2-7; D possibly corresponds to TRBD2 (6 bases). The CDR3 covers 14 residues. The germline V gene has CDR1 LNHDA and CDR2 SQIVND (reference sequence). V gave up 6 bases and J gave up 0 bases, with 12 bases separating them. The CDR3 is CASSRDFSSYEQYF. The CDR3 region has the DNA TGTGCCAGTAGCCGGGACTTCAGCTCCTACGAGCAGTACTTC.

The rearrangement joins TRBV7-8 to TRBJ2-3; 13 bases are a match to TRBD2. The CDR3 sequence is 15 residues long. The V and J ends lost 5 bases and 3 bases, in that order; junction bases with no gene match: 2. The germline gives CDR1 SGHVS, CDR2 FQNEAQ. In nucleotides, the CDR3 is TGTGCCAGCAGCACTAGCGGGGGGGTTACAGATACGCAGTATTTT. This translates into CASSTSGGVTDTQYF.

This chain joins TRBV7-9 and TRBJ1-2; maybe TRBD1 (5 bases). Germline CDR1 is SEHNR and CDR2 is FQNEAQ (reference sequence). Trimming took 1 base from V and 8 from J, leaving 11 bases between them. This CDR3 contains 13 residues. CDR3 residues: CASSLVSGDGYTF. The DNA for the CDR3 is TGTGCCAGCAGCTTAGTTTCCGGGGACGGCTACACCTTC. Together with reference TRBV7-9 and TRBJ1-2, the CDR3 gives the full variable domain: DTGVSQNPRHKITKRGQNVTFRCDPISEHNRLYWYRQTLGQGPEFLTYFQNEAQLEKSRLLSDRFSAERPKGSFSTLEIQRTEQGDSAMYLCASSLVSGDGYTFGSGTRLTVV.

This clone was seen only a few times. The chain links TRBV10-3 to TRBJ1-1; 9 bases fit TRBD1. Trimming cost V 5 bases and J 5 bases; bases outside gene matches: 6. CDR3 length: 14 residues. Germline V gene lookup returns CDR1 ENHRY and CDR2 SYGVKD. The CDR3 coding sequence is TGTGCCATCAGTAAGACAGGGGGAGAAACTGAAGCTTTCTTT. Residues: CAISKTGGETEAFF.

The chain couples TRBV9 to TRBJ2-7; TRBD2 matches 12 bases. Per the germline V gene, CDR1 is SGDLS and CDR2 is YYNGEE. V lost 4 bases to trimming and J lost 3 bases; unmatched junction nucleotides: 8. This CDR3 contains 16 residues. The CDR3 DNA follows: TGTGCCAGCAGCTCCCTAGCGGGAGGGCCTCTCTACGAGCAGTACTTC. This codes for CASSSLAGGPLYEQYF.

This sequence joins TRBV28 and TRBJ1-1; D gene uncertain. V gave up 3 bases and J gave up 5 bases, with 13 bases separating them. Germline V gene data show CDR1 as MDHEN and CDR2 as SYDVKM. This CDR3 is 14 amino acids long. The CDR3, as DNA: TGTGCCAGCAGTTTTCCGAGGTTACGAACTGAAGCTTTCTTT. Encoded protein: CASSFPRLRTEAFF.

This chain connects TRBV15 to TRBJ2-7; 10 bases align to TRBD2. The germline V gene has CDR1 LNHNV and CDR2 YYDKDF (reference sequence). Germline trimming cut 4 bases from V and 6 bases from J; bases unmatched to any gene: 9. The CDR3 runs 15 residues. DNA of the CDR3: TGTGCCACCAGCAAATACGCTAGCGGGGGTCTCGAGCAGTACTTC. This gives the protein CATSKYASGGLEQYF.

This chain uses TRBV5-4 with TRBJ2-7, with TRBD2 identical over 9 bases. The ends lost 0 bases at V and 4 bases at J; junction bases unmatched: 2. Per germline, CDR1 SGHNT and CDR2 YYREEE (reference sequence). This CDR3 is 14 amino acids long. This chain's CDR3 is CASSLEAGGYEQYF. CDR3 in DNA: TGTGCCAGCAGCTTGGAAGCGGGAGGATACGAGCAGTACTTC.

The rearrangement uses TRBV27 and TRBJ1-5; TRBD1 might be the D (6 bases). The germline V gene encodes CDR1 MNHEY and CDR2 SMNVEV (reference sequence). The CDR3 runs to 12 residues. Trimming stripped 3 bases from V and 7 bases from J, with 7 bases between. As DNA, the CDR3 is TGTGCCAGCAGTTTCAGGGGCCAGCCCCAGCATTTT. Amino acids: CASSFRGQPQHF.

This chain links TRBV18 with TRBJ2-1, with D possibly TRBD1 on 7 matching bases. The ends were cut back, 0 bases at V and 6 bases at J, with 12 bases in the middle. CDR3 length equals 15 residues. The germline V gene encodes CDR1 KGHSH and CDR2 LQKENI. The CDR3 DNA reads TGTGCCAGCTCACCACCGGCCAGGGGGGTCAATGAGCAGTTCTTC. Translated, it gives CASSPPARGVNEQFF. The full variable domain, its missing parts supplied by reference TRBV18 and TRBJ2-1, is NAGVMQNPRHLVRRRGQEARLRCSPMKGHSHVYWYRQLPEEGLKFMVYLQKENIIDESGMPKERFSAEFPKEGPSILRIQQVVRGDSAAYFCASSPPARGVNEQFFGPGTRLTVL.

The gene calls are TRBV5-1 and TRBJ2-7; 8 bases map to TRBD1. Germline V gives CDR1 SGHRS, CDR2 YFSETQ. Germline trimming cut 1 base from V and 2 bases from J; bases unmatched to any gene: 8. This CDR3 contains 16 residues. CDR3 in amino acids: CASSLTGGIFAYEQYF. The CDR3, as DNA: TGCGCCAGCAGCTTGACAGGGGGTATTTTCGCCTACGAGCAGTACTTC.

The CDR3 DNA follows: TGTGCCATCAGTGATAACTACGAGCAGTACTTC. Amino acids: CAISDNYEQYF. This rearrangement joins TRBV10-3 to TRBJ2-7; D is ambiguous. Trimming stripped 3 bases from V and 3 bases from J, with 3 bases between. Germline V lookup: CDR1 ENHRY, CDR2 SYGVKD. The CDR3 has 11 residues.

The genes are TRBV6-1 and TRBJ1-1; D is ambiguous. Trimming removed 2 bases at V and 2 bases at J, with 6 bases between. This CDR3 comprises 13 residues. Germline CDR1 reads MNHNS; CDR2 reads SASEGT. CDR3 coding DNA: TGTGCCAGCAGTGAATGGTTCAACACTGAAGCTTTCTTT. Translation gives CASSEWFNTEAFF.

This clone occurred once. The chain uses TRBV28 and TRBJ1-4; TRBD1 agrees at 7 bases. The V gene end was trimmed by 2 bases and the J gene end by 4 bases; junction bases not matched to a gene: 7. CDR1 and CDR2 from the germline V gene are MDHEN and SYDVKM. The CDR3 consists of 16 residues. The CDR3 bases are TGTGCCAGCAGTTTACTCCCGGGACAGAGTAATGAAAAACTGTTTTTT. It translates to CASSLLPGQSNEKLFF.